These T cell receptor beta chains were read from a single sample in a study of T cells in Graves' hyperthyroidism and ophthalmopathy. TCRdb itself ran the multiplex PCR reads through MiXCR, one entry per CDR3 protein. In the table there are 460,000 or so distinct CDR3 sequences, roughly an eighth of which are singletons. Sequenced: blood. These receptors were taken from a woman in her late teens or twenties with Graves' hyperthyroidism. Both conserved end residues are part of each CDR3. A D gene is named only where the DNA matches it firmly. Where a row states a size, it is once, few, many or the class of an expanded clone; other rows omit it.

CDR3nt: TGCATCGGGCAGTATGACGCTGAAGCTTTCTTT; CDR3aa: CIGQYDAEAFF; d_gene: -; v_gene: TRBV29-1; abundance: many; j_gene: TRBJ1-1; len: 11
CDR3nt: TGCGCCAGCAGAGGTAGCGGGAGGCCCGAGCAGTTCTTC; CDR3aa: CASRGSGRPEQFF; d_gene: TRBD2; v_gene: TRBV10-1; abundance: few; j_gene: TRBJ2-1; len: 13
CDR3nt: TGCGCCAGCAGCTTTAGTACGATTCCGAACACTGAAGCTTTCTTT; CDR3aa: CASSFSTIPNTEAFF; d_gene: -; v_gene: TRBV5-1; abundance: few; j_gene: TRBJ1-1; len: 15
CDR3nt: TGTGCCAGCATCCCCCGGGAGGGACTCAATCAGCCCCAGCATTTT; CDR3aa: CASIPREGLNQPQHF; d_gene: -; v_gene: TRBV2; abundance: many; j_gene: TRBJ1-5; len: 15
CDR3nt: TGTGCCAGCAGCCAAGGTTCGGGGGAGGATCAGCCCCAGCATTTT; CDR3aa: CASSQGSGEDQPQHF; d_gene: -; v_gene: TRBV4-2; abundance: few; j_gene: TRBJ1-5; len: 15
CDR3nt: TGTGCCAGCAGTGAAGGTAGCGGGAGGCTGGGTGAGCAGTACTTC; CDR3aa: CASSEGSGRLGEQYF; d_gene: TRBD2; v_gene: TRBV2; abundance: many; j_gene: TRBJ2-7; len: 15
CDR3nt: TGTGCCATCAGGGCCGGGACTAGCGGGAGCATTGCAGAGACCCAGTACTTC; CDR3aa: CAIRAGTSGSIAETQYF; d_gene: TRBD2; v_gene: TRBV10-3; abundance: -; j_gene: TRBJ2-5; len: 17
CDR3nt: TGTGCCAGCAGCGCCGCGATGGGAGCGGGAGAAGCAGATACGCAGTATTTT; CDR3aa: CASSAAMGAGEADTQYF; d_gene: TRBD2; v_gene: TRBV11-2; abundance: -; j_gene: TRBJ2-3; len: 17
CDR3nt: TGTGCCAGCAGCGTAGGGACAGGGGGCCGAAGAGGCTACACCTTC; CDR3aa: CASSVGTGGRRGYTF; d_gene: TRBD1; v_gene: TRBV9; abundance: many; j_gene: TRBJ1-2; len: 15
CDR3nt: TGTGCCAGCAGTTTAGTCAAGGGAAACACTGAAGCTTTCTTT; CDR3aa: CASSLVKGNTEAFF; d_gene: -; v_gene: TRBV12-3/TRBV12-4; abundance: many; j_gene: TRBJ1-1; len: 14
CDR3nt: TGCAGTGCTAGTCAGGAGGGAAGATACGAGCAGTACTTC; CDR3aa: CSASQEGRYEQYF; d_gene: -; v_gene: TRBV20-1; abundance: few; j_gene: TRBJ2-7; len: 13
CDR3nt: TGTGCCAGCAGCCAAGATTGGGTCACCGGGGAGCTGTTTTTT; CDR3aa: CASSQDWVTGELFF; d_gene: -; v_gene: TRBV4-2; abundance: -; j_gene: TRBJ2-2; len: 14
CDR3nt: TGTGCCAGCAGTACCCGACAGTCCCATCAGCCCCAGCATTTT; CDR3aa: CASSTRQSHQPQHF; d_gene: -; v_gene: TRBV12-3/TRBV12-4; abundance: many; j_gene: TRBJ1-5; len: 14
CDR3nt: TGCGCCAGCAGCCCTTTTTCCGTGCGGAACACCGGGGAGCTGTTTTTT; CDR3aa: CASSPFSVRNTGELFF; d_gene: -; v_gene: TRBV4-1; abundance: few; j_gene: TRBJ2-2; len: 16
CDR3nt: TGTGCCAGCACCGTGGACACGAACACTGAAGCTTTCTTT; CDR3aa: CASTVDTNTEAFF; d_gene: -; v_gene: TRBV3-1; abundance: many; j_gene: TRBJ1-1; len: 13
CDR3nt: TGTGCCAGCAGTGTTACACCGGGCTGGAATGAGCAGTTCTTC; CDR3aa: CASSVTPGWNEQFF; d_gene: -; v_gene: TRBV2; abundance: many; j_gene: TRBJ2-1; len: 14
CDR3nt: TGTGCCAGCAGCAGGACAGGGGAGGGCAACATTCAGTACTTC; CDR3aa: CASSRTGEGNIQYF; d_gene: TRBD1; v_gene: TRBV6-1; abundance: few; j_gene: TRBJ2-4; len: 14
CDR3nt: TGCGCCAGCAGCTTAAGACTCGGCCCTGGGGCCAACGTCCTGACTTTC; CDR3aa: CASSLRLGPGANVLTF; d_gene: -; v_gene: TRBV5-1; abundance: -; j_gene: TRBJ2-6; len: 16
CDR3nt: TGTGCCAGCAGCCTACTTACTACGACCGGGGAGCTGTTTTTT; CDR3aa: CASSLLTTTGELFF; d_gene: -; v_gene: TRBV7-3; abundance: -; j_gene: TRBJ2-2; len: 14
CDR3nt: TGTGCCTGGAACGCCGGAGGCACAGATACGCAGTATTTT; CDR3aa: CAWNAGGTDTQYF; d_gene: -; v_gene: TRBV30; abundance: few; j_gene: TRBJ2-3; len: 13
CDR3nt: TGTGCCAGCAGCCCAGGGACCCCAAAAGCTTTCTTT; CDR3aa: CASSPGTPKAFF; d_gene: -; v_gene: TRBV14; abundance: few; j_gene: TRBJ1-1; len: 12
CDR3nt: TGTGCCAGCAGCGTAGGGTTTAGCGGGCACACCTACAATGAGCAGTTCTTC; CDR3aa: CASSVGFSGHTYNEQFF; d_gene: TRBD2; v_gene: TRBV9; abundance: few; j_gene: TRBJ2-1; len: 17
CDR3nt: TGTGCCAGCAGCGTAGGTGGGGGACTAGCGGGAGGGCACAATGAGCAGTTCTTC; CDR3aa: CASSVGGGLAGGHNEQFF; d_gene: TRBD2; v_gene: TRBV9; abundance: -; j_gene: TRBJ2-1; len: 18
CDR3nt: TGTGCCAGTAGTATGATCGGGAGGACAGATACGCAGTATTTT; CDR3aa: CASSMIGRTDTQYF; d_gene: TRBD2; v_gene: TRBV19; abundance: few; j_gene: TRBJ2-3; len: 14
CDR3nt: TGTGCCAGCAGTGAAAGGTCAGGCTCTGGAAACACCATATATTTT; CDR3aa: CASSERSGSGNTIYF; d_gene: -; v_gene: TRBV25-1; abundance: -; j_gene: TRBJ1-3; len: 15
CDR3nt: TGTGCCAGCAGATTAGGACTAGCGGGAGGAGGGGAGACCCAGTACTTC; CDR3aa: CASRLGLAGGGETQYF; d_gene: TRBD2; v_gene: TRBV12-3/TRBV12-4; abundance: many; j_gene: TRBJ2-5; len: 16
CDR3nt: TGTGCCTGGAGTCCGGGACAGGGGGCCCTCTTTGAAGCTTTCTTT; CDR3aa: CAWSPGQGALFEAFF; d_gene: TRBD1; v_gene: TRBV30; abundance: many; j_gene: TRBJ1-1; len: 15